This T cell receptor beta chain was recovered during a study of T cell repertoires in cytomegalovirus infection. Study-level background: As its CMV epitopes, the study selected recently identified HLA-C-restricted and well-studied HLA-B-restricted targets. Public TCR beta signatures indicated both CMV infection and matching HLA type. Study outcomes and limitations: HLA-C-restricted TCR beta clonotypes specific for CMV led the ex vivo response.

The V gene lost 1 base and the J gene lost 6 bases, with 10 bases spanning the gap. The CDR3 totals 14 residues. CDR1 is LNHDA and CDR2 is SQIVND in the germline V gene (reference sequence). Many counts were recorded for this clonotype. Its antigen remains unidentified. TCRdb reprocessed the reads with MiXCR, giving one entry per CDR3 protein. The top ten clones hold approximately 95% of a sample with 75,000 to 95,000 distinct CDR3 sequences, 45% to 55% of them seen once. The chain carries TRBV19 and TRBJ1-5; possible D gene TRBD1, 6 bases. The TCR sequence derives from a human donor in good health (CMV status not recorded). Some clones in this sample may be carry-over from other donors' samples. The sequenced sample was CD8+ T cells from cultured PBMCs, obtained from culture after CMV antigen stimulation. This CDR3 is CASSIVQGIQPQHF. The CDR3 coding sequence is TGTGCCAGTAGTATAGTACAGGGCATTCAGCCCCAGCATTTT.